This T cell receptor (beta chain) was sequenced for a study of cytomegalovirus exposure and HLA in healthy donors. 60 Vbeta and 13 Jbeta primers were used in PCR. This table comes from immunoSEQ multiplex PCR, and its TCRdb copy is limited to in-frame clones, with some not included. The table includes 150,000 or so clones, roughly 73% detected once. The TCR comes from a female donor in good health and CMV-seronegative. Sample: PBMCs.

Here the CDR3 reads CASTTGSGATDTQYF. CDR3 bases: TGTGCCAGCACCACCGGGAGCGGGGCCACAGATACGCAGTATTTT. The rearrangement joins TRBV6-5 to TRBJ2-3; TRBD2 matches at 7 bases. There are 15 residues in the CDR3. Germline values: CDR1 MNHEY, CDR2 SVGAGI. Trimming at V came to 7 bases and at J to 2 bases, leaving 9 bases not matched to a gene.